One and the same sample provided the 15 T cell receptor beta chains below, sequenced in a study of shared clonotypes between healthy human individuals. Data came from immunoSEQ multiplex PCR; TCRdb stores just in-frame clones and leaves some out. The sample records 600,000 to 800,000 clones, approximately 77% being singletons. Source material: memory CD4+ T cells sorted from blood. Stated subset: CD45RA-negative fraction. These receptors were obtained from a woman in her 30s in good health.

The V gene is TRBV19, the J gene TRBJ1-5, with D maybe TRBD1 (6 bases). This CDR3 spans 16 amino acids. Germline V gives CDR1 LNHDA, CDR2 SQIVND (reference sequence). Trimming pared 5 bases from V and 2 bases from J, leaving 16 bases between. In DNA form, the CDR3 reads TGTGCCAGTAGTGGCAACAGGGAGAGGGGCAATCAGCCCCAGCATTTT. As protein: CASSGNRERGNQPQHF. Based on the CDR3 plus reference TRBV19 and TRBJ1-5, the full variable domain is DGGITQSPKYLFRKEGQNVTLSCEQNLNHDAMYWYRQDPGQGLRLIYYSQIVNDFQKGDIAEGYSVSREKKESFPLTVTSAQKNPTAFYLCASSGNRERGNQPQHFGDGTRLSIL.

The chain recombines TRBV27 with TRBJ2-7; possible D gene TRBD1, 6 bases. V lost 5 bases and J 3 bases, leaving 11 bases between the germline ends. The CDR3 loop spans 13 amino acids. Germline values: CDR1 MNHEY, CDR2 SMNVEV (reference sequence). The CDR3 region is CASSKQGHYEQYF. In DNA, the CDR3 is TGTGCCAGCAGTAAACAGGGCCACTACGAGCAGTACTTC.

V gene TRBV7-9 combines with J gene TRBJ1-2; unclear D gene. The CDR3 has 16 residues. Germline values: CDR1 SEHNR, CDR2 FQNEAQ (reference sequence). Trimming pared 4 bases from V and 0 bases from J, leaving 15 bases between. This CDR3 is CASSSRRAGANYGYTF. In DNA form, the CDR3 reads TGTGCCAGCAGCTCCCGGAGGGCTGGAGCTAACTATGGCTACACCTTC.

As regards this clone: A much larger clone lies one base from this, so it may be a read error. The rearrangement joins TRBV5-1 to TRBJ2-1, with 9 bases lining up with TRBD2. The CDR3 contains 15 residues. V lost 2 bases, J lost 4 bases, and 4 bases stayed unmatched. Per germline, CDR1 SGHRS and CDR2 YFSETQ. The CDR3 bases are TGCGCCAGCAGCTTCTCTAGCGGGATGTACAATGAGCAGTTCTTC. Residues: CASSFSSGMYNEQFF.

The chain recombines TRBV7-9 with TRBJ2-7, with a tentative D call TRBD1 (5 bases). This CDR3 contains 13 residues. CDR1 is SEHNR, CDR2 FQNEAQ, per germline (reference sequence). The V end lost 5 bases, the J end lost 3 bases, and 11 bases lay between the germline ends. The CDR3 protein is CASSAQGNYEQYF. For the CDR3, the DNA is TGTGCCAGCAGCGCTCAGGGTAACTACGAGCAGTACTTC. The full variable domain, in which reference TRBV7-9 and TRBJ2-7 provide the parts outside the CDR3, is DTGVSQNPRHKITKRGQNVTFRCDPISEHNRLYWYRQTLGQGPEFLTYFQNEAQLEKSRLLSDRFSAERPKGSFSTLEIQRTEQGDSAMYLCASSAQGNYEQYFGPGTRLTVT.

V and J are TRBV6-1 and TRBJ1-2; D possibly corresponds to TRBD1 (6 bases). This CDR3 region has 16 residues. Per the germline V gene, CDR1 is MNHNS and CDR2 is SASEGT. V was trimmed by 4 bases and J by 4 bases, leaving 19 bases between them. DNA of the CDR3: TGTGCCAGCAGTGGCCCCGGGACACTAGACGGCTATGGCTACACCTTC. As protein: CASSGPGTLDGYGYTF.

With regard to this clone: The sample holds other DNA sequences that translate to the same CDR3. The genes are TRBV7-3 and TRBJ2-1; possibly TRBD2 for D (6 bases). CDR3 size: 15 residues. Trimming shortened V by 2 bases and J by 3 bases, and 11 bases separated the two germline ends. The germline V gene encodes CDR1 SGHTA and CDR2 FQGTGA. This CDR3 reads CASSLGSGLYNEQFF. CDR3 bases: TGTGCCAGCAGCTTAGGGTCGGGACTCTACAATGAGCAGTTCTTC.

This clone occurred a few times. This CDR3 is also generated by other DNA sequences in the sample. The J gene is TRBJ2-7, the V gene TRBV18; TRBD1 matches at 7 bases. Germline assignment: CDR1 KGHSH and CDR2 LQKENI. This CDR3 spans 14 amino acids. Trimming at V came to 5 bases and at J to 2 bases, leaving 6 bases not matched to a gene. The CDR3 loop is CASSTRQGPYEQYF. The CDR3 DNA reads as TGTGCCAGCTCAACGCGACAGGGTCCCTACGAGCAGTACTTC.

V gene TRBV27 combines with J gene TRBJ2-7; 9 bases are shared with TRBD1. Looked up from germline, CDR1 is MNHEY and CDR2 is SMNVEV (reference sequence). The CDR3 spans 15 residues. The trim removed 4 bases at V and 2 bases at J, leaving 6 bases unmatched. The CDR3 DNA sequence: TGTGCCAGCAGTTATGCACAGGGGGCTGCCTACGAGCAGTACTTC. As protein: CASSYAQGAAYEQYF.

The V gene is TRBV28, the J gene TRBJ2-1; TRBD2 matches 15 bases. This CDR3 contains 16 residues. CDR1 is MDHEN, CDR2 SYDVKM, per germline. V lost 7 bases to trimming and J lost 4 bases; unmatched junction nucleotides: 5. The CDR3 DNA reads as TGTGCCAGCAACTTGGGGACTAGCGGGAGGTACAATGAGCAGTTCTTC. Protein: CASNLGTSGRYNEQFF. Full variable domain (rest looked up from reference TRBV28 and TRBJ2-1): DVKVTQSSRYLVKRTGEKVFLECVQDMDHENMFWYRQDPGLGLRLIYFSYDVKMKEKGDIPEGYSVSREKKERFSLILESASTNQTSMYLCASNLGTSGRYNEQFFGPGTRLTVL.

The chain carries TRBV27 and TRBJ2-7, with D unclear. CDR3 length: 16 residues. Germline V lookup: CDR1 MNHEY, CDR2 SMNVEV (reference sequence). Trimming took off 2 bases at V and 2 bases at J, with 16 bases between the two ends. In DNA form, the CDR3 reads TGTGCCAGCAGTTTAAAACCCCCAGACGGGCCCTACGAGCAGTACTTC. Protein sequence: CASSLKPPDGPYEQYF.

This rearrangement joins TRBV7-2 to TRBJ1-4; D is perhaps TRBD1 (6 bases). This CDR3 comprises 16 residues. V was trimmed by 2 bases and J by 9 bases, leaving 19 bases between them. Germline CDR1 is SGHTA and CDR2 is FQGNSA. The CDR3 DNA reads as TGTGCCAGCAGCTTAAATAATGTGCAGGGGAGGCAAAAACTGTTTTTT. It translates to CASSLNNVQGRQKLFF.

The V gene is TRBV30, the J gene TRBJ2-3; D is uncertain. With 8 bases removed from V and 4 bases from J, the gap between germline ends came to 13 bases. Germline CDR1 is GTSNPN and CDR2 is SVGIG (reference sequence). The CDR3 runs to 12 residues. CDR3 coding DNA: TGTGCCGGTCGCACGGCGTCAGATACGCAGTATTTT. It codes for CAGRTASDTQYF.

The V gene is TRBV7-8, the J gene TRBJ2-1; 16 nucleotides agree with TRBD2. Germline trimming cut 4 bases from V and 1 base from J; bases unmatched to any gene: 4. This CDR3 has 18 amino acids. Germline V gene lookup returns CDR1 SGHVS and CDR2 FQNEAQ. In DNA form, the CDR3 reads TGTGCCAGCAGCTGGGGACTAGCGGGAGGGCGTTCCTACAATGAGCAGTTCTTC. This gives the protein CASSWGLAGGRSYNEQFF.

Points on this clone: A much larger clone is a single base away; this may be a read error. The genes are TRBV19 and TRBJ2-5; TRBD2 aligns across 8 bases. V lost 4 bases and J lost 6; bases outside the gene matches: 4. This CDR3 contains 13 residues. In germline, CDR1 is LNHDA, CDR2 SQIVND (reference sequence). The CDR3 DNA follows: TGTGCCAGTAGTACCCCGGGAGGGAAGACCCAGTACTTC. It yields the protein CASSTPGGKTQYF.